A single sample gave rise to the 20 T cell receptor beta chains below, sequenced in a study of blood T cell repertoires in COVID-19. The assay was immunoSEQ multiplex PCR, and TCRdb's table has in-frame clones only and misses some. This table has some 170,000 clones, about four fifths appearing once. The source material was peripheral blood. Receptor source: a woman in her 70s with acute or convalescent COVID-19.

This clone was recorded once. The chain couples TRBV20-1 to TRBJ2-5; no reliable D call. The V and J ends lost 6 bases and 3 bases respectively, with 8 bases between them. Germline CDR1 is DFQATT and CDR2 is SNEGSKA (reference sequence). The CDR3 is 11 amino acids. The CDR3 DNA is TGCAGTGCATCCCCCGAAGAGACCCAGTACTTC. Translation gives CSASPEETQYF.

CDR3 sequence (DNA): TGTGCCACCGCCGGGACTAGCCACGAGCAGTACTTC. Translation gives CATAGTSHEQYF. V is TRBV28 and J is TRBJ2-7, with 9 bases lining up with TRBD2. In germline, CDR1 is MDHEN, CDR2 SYDVKM. V lost 10 bases and J lost 5; bases outside the gene matches: 6. This CDR3 comprises 12 residues.

The chain joins TRBV7-2 to TRBJ2-1; TRBD2 agrees at 10 bases. CDR1 SGHTA and CDR2 FQGNSA come from the germline V gene. CDR3 size: 15 residues. The ends lost 4 bases at V and 8 bases at J; junction bases unmatched: 8. Here the CDR3 reads CASSSGLARKDEQFF. The CDR3 region has the DNA TGTGCCAGCAGCTCGGGACTAGCGCGGAAGGATGAGCAGTTCTTC.

The chain has TRBV7-3 and TRBJ1-5, with 8 bases matching TRBD1. This CDR3 is 16 amino acids long. With 2 bases clipped from V and 5 bases from J, the junction kept 8 bases outside the gene matches. Germline CDR1 reads SGHTA; CDR2 reads FQGTGA. DNA for the CDR3: TGTGCCAGCAGCTTACGTGCCAGGGGGCTCGATCAGCCCCAGCATTTT. Translation gives CASSLRARGLDQPQHF.

The V and J genes are TRBV19 and TRBJ1-4; 7 nucleotides line up with TRBD1. The CDR3 spans 13 residues. The ends lost 9 bases at V and 7 bases at J; junction bases unmatched: 8. The germline V gene encodes CDR1 LNHDA and CDR2 SQIVND (reference sequence). The CDR3 region is CASSQGRTEKLFF. As DNA, the CDR3 is TGTGCCAGCTCACAGGGGAGAACTGAAAAACTGTTTTTT.

The chain combines TRBV9 with TRBJ2-1; possible D gene TRBD1, 6 bases. Germline lookup yields CDR1 SGDLS and CDR2 YYNGEE. Deletions cut 3 bases from V and 4 bases from J, with 11 bases between. The CDR3 sequence is 14 residues long. The CDR3 is CASSAMTGYNEQFF. Written as DNA, the CDR3 is TGTGCCAGCAGCGCCATGACAGGATACAATGAGCAGTTCTTC.

This clone appeared a few times. The chain uses TRBV5-1 and TRBJ1-2; D might be TRBD1 (6 bases). V was pared by 0 bases and J by 2 bases, with 11 bases between. This CDR3 has 15 residues. CDR1 is SGHRS and CDR2 is YFSETQ in the germline V gene. CDR3 loop: CASSLVAGENYGYTF. For the CDR3, the DNA is TGCGCCAGCAGCTTGGTGGCAGGGGAGAACTATGGCTACACCTTC.

This chain uses TRBV28 with TRBJ1-1; D is unresolved. This CDR3 region has 12 residues. Trimming left V 8 bases short and J 4 bases short, with 11 bases between. CDR1 is MDHEN, CDR2 SYDVKM, per germline. Here the CDR3 DNA reads TGTGCCAGCTCAGTGGCGGTCACTGAAGCTTTCTTT. Amino acid sequence: CASSVAVTEAFF.

The chain recombines TRBV6-5 with TRBJ2-5, with D perhaps matching TRBD1 (6 bases). CDR1 is MNHEY, CDR2 SVGAGI, per germline. Trimming left V 0 bases short and J 4 bases short, with 12 bases between. This CDR3 is built from 15 residues. The CDR3 spells CASSYSGQKIETQYF. DNA for the CDR3: TGTGCCAGCAGTTACTCGGGACAAAAGATAGAGACCCAGTACTTC.

As to this clone: Compared with germline, one end of the junction differs, possibly owing to a read error. This sequence joins TRBV5-1 and TRBJ2-3, with 8 bases aligning to TRBD2. The CDR3 is made up of 15 amino acids. Looked up from germline, CDR1 is SGHRS and CDR2 is YFSETQ. In DNA form, the CDR3 reads TGCGCCCGCAGCGGCCGGGGGGGCAGCACAGATACGCAGTATTTT. This codes for CARSGRGGSTDTQYF.

The chain uses TRBV6-1 and TRBJ1-5, with a weak D call TRBD1 (6 bases). CDR1 and CDR2 from the germline V gene are MNHNS and SASEGT. This CDR3 spans 15 amino acids. Trimming took off 3 bases at V and 2 bases at J, with 11 bases between the two ends. The DNA for the CDR3 is TGTGCCAGCAGTGATAGTTACAGGGGCAATCAGCCCCAGCATTTT. It specifies CASSDSYRGNQPQHF.

This clone was seen only once. The chain joins TRBV9 to TRBJ2-1; TRBD2 agrees at 11 bases. The CDR3 contains 14 residues. The V gene's germline CDR1 is SGDLS and CDR2 YYNGEE. The J segment lost 6 bases and the V segment lost 7 bases, leaving 6 bases of the junction unmatched. The CDR3: CASGTSGGINEQFF. The CDR3 region has the DNA TGTGCCAGCGGAACTAGCGGGGGCATCAATGAGCAGTTCTTC. The complete variable domain, with remaining parts taken from reference TRBV9 and TRBJ2-1, reads DSGVTQTPKHLITATGQRVTLRCSPRSGDLSVYWYQQSLDQGLQFLIQYYNGEERAKGNILERFSAQQFPDLHSELNLSSLELGDSALYFCASGTSGGINEQFFGPGTRLTVL.

The chain employs TRBV3-1 (or the pseudogene TRBV3-2) and TRBJ2-1; weak D call: TRBD2 (6 bases). Germline V gene sequence: CDR1 LGHDT, CDR2 YNNKEL (reference sequence). V shed 0 bases and J shed 6 bases, with 15 bases lying between them. CDR3 size: 16 residues. CDR3 DNA: TGTGCCAGCAGCCAAGAGGGGCGGGGAGGTGGCAATGAGCAGTTCTTC. It codes for CASSQEGRGGGNEQFF.

This sequence joins TRBV5-4 and TRBJ2-1; D perhaps matches TRBD2 (5 bases). The CDR3 has 13 amino acids. Deletions cut 0 bases from V and 6 bases from J, with 7 bases between. Germline assignment: CDR1 SGHNT and CDR2 YYREEE (reference sequence). The CDR3 bases are TGTGCCAGCAGCTTGGGGGAGCTCAATGAGCAGTTCTTC. Its translation is CASSLGELNEQFF.

The V gene is TRBV7-9, the J gene TRBJ2-7, with D possibly matching TRBD2 (5 bases). V lost 5 bases and J 5 bases, leaving 13 bases between the germline ends. This CDR3 is built from 13 residues. CDR1 is SEHNR and CDR2 is FQNEAQ in the germline V gene (reference sequence). CDR3 in DNA: TGTGCCAGCAGCGCTAGCCCACCCCACGAGCAGTACTTC. It codes for CASSASPPHEQYF.

The chain has TRBV6-6 and TRBJ2-1; 9 bases agree with TRBD2. CDR1 MNHNY and CDR2 SVGAGI come from the germline V gene (reference sequence). Losses at the gene ends were 6 bases for V and 3 bases for J; bases not matched to a gene: 21. The CDR3 has 20 amino acids. CDR3 sequence (DNA): TGTGCCAGCAGCACAGGAAGCGGGGGGCCCTCCCTTAGTGTCTACAATGAGCAGTTCTTC. Residues: CASSTGSGGPSLSVYNEQFF.

This clone has just one count. The V and J genes are TRBV5-4 and TRBJ2-7, with 10 bases that match TRBD1. The germline V gene has CDR1 SGHNT and CDR2 YYREEE (reference sequence). The V segment lost 1 base and the J segment 0 bases; nucleotides outside the gene matches: 7. The CDR3 covers 17 residues. In DNA form, the CDR3 reads TGTGCCAGCAGCTTGACCCGGACAGGGGGGGTCTCCTACGAGCAGTACTTC. This codes for CASSLTRTGGVSYEQYF.

The chain uses TRBV19 and TRBJ1-2; the match to TRBD1 covers 8 bases. The ends lost 5 bases at V and 8 bases at J; junction bases unmatched: 7. The CDR3 has 13 amino acids. The germline CDR1 and CDR2 sequences are LNHDA and SQIVND (reference sequence). The CDR3 coding sequence is TGTGCCAGTAGTGGGCAGGGGGCGAGAGGCTACACCTTC. Amino acid sequence: CASSGQGARGYTF.

This clone was counted once. The chain employs TRBV19 and TRBJ1-1, with 7 bases lining up with TRBD1. V was pared by 8 bases and J by 4 bases, with 16 bases of the junction left unmatched. The CDR3 is 16 residues long. Germline V gives CDR1 LNHDA, CDR2 SQIVND (reference sequence). This chain's CDR3 is CASSSSQGLIRTEAFF. DNA for the CDR3: TGTGCCAGTTCCTCGTCACAGGGGTTAATTCGCACTGAAGCTTTCTTT. Full variable domain (remainder filled in from reference TRBV19 and TRBJ1-1): DGGITQSPKYLFRKEGQNVTLSCEQNLNHDAMYWYRQDPGQGLRLIYYSQIVNDFQKGDIAEGYSVSREKKESFPLTVTSAQKNPTAFYLCASSSSQGLIRTEAFFGQGTRLTVV.

The V call is TRBV4-3, the J call TRBJ2-2; 9 bases align to TRBD2. Trimming cost V 0 bases and J 7 bases; bases outside gene matches: 12. Germline V gene lookup returns CDR1 LGHNA and CDR2 YSLEER. This CDR3 has 18 residues. CDR3 DNA: TGCGCCAGCAGCCAAGATGGAGGGAGCGGGGGGCTCGGCGGGGAGCTGTTTTTT. Translating it yields CASSQDGGSGGLGGELFF.